Detailed here is one T cell receptor beta chain. These data belong to a study of blood T cell repertoires in COVID-19. This table comes from immunoSEQ multiplex PCR, and its TCRdb copy is limited to in-frame clones, with some not included. The sample consists of 100,000 to 150,000 clones, 88% of them appearing once. V lost 7 bases to trimming and J lost 0 bases, with 15 bases between them. This CDR3 region has 15 residues. The germline gives CDR1 SGHAT, CDR2 FQNNGV. The receptor was isolated from a man in his fifties with acute or convalescent COVID-19. The chain carries TRBV11-2 and TRBJ1-1; D might be TRBD1 (6 bases). Sequenced: peripheral blood. The CDR3, as DNA: TGTGCCAGCACCCGGACAGCGTTGATGAACACTGAAGCTTTCTTT. Protein: CASTRTALMNTEAFF.